This entry concerns a single T cell receptor (beta chain). As handled by the study authors: Nucleated cell number was recorded as an estimate derived from reference gene primer amplification. Assay used: immunoSEQ multiplex PCR; TCRdb lists only in-frame clones, some missing. V and J calls and clone size follow that table, whereas D and trimming were derived from the DNA. In the table there are about 120,000 clones, 85% of which are singletons. This sample is part of a study of blood T cell repertoires in COVID-19. Overall study context: Both acute and convalescent COVID-19 samples were obtained from the United States, Italy and Spain. T cells, B-cell-depleted T cells, or PBMCs supplied cDNA or gDNA.

Germline V lookup: CDR1 LGHNA, CDR2 YNFKEQ. The V gene lost 1 base and the J gene lost 2 bases, with 13 bases spanning the gap. The CDR3 totals 16 residues. Sequencing was done on a sample of peripheral blood. The TCR was taken from a man at least 80 years old with active or convalescent COVID-19. The chain carries TRBV4-2 and TRBJ2-3; D ambiguous. The CDR3 coding sequence is TGTGCCAGCAGCCAAGTTGATCAGTTCCCCACAGATACGCAGTATTTT. Its protein product is CASSQVDQFPTDTQYF.